This paragraph reports one T cell receptor beta chain. The antigen remains undetermined. This CDR3 is 13 amino acids long. With 4 bases removed from V and 9 bases from J, the gap between germline ends came to 13 bases. Germline V gene sequence: CDR1 SGHTA, CDR2 FQGTGA. Library construction for TCR beta used iRepertoire HTBI primers and Arm-PCR of CDR3 regions. TCRdb ran MiXCR on the multiplex PCR reads and lists one entry per CDR3 protein. This sample has 350,000 to 450,000 distinct CDR3 sequences, with about 16% found just once. Time point defined: newly diagnosed GD, antithyroid drugs for less than 3 months. PBMCs provided the RNA from which the TCR library was made. This entry belongs to a study of regulatory T cells in long-lasting Graves disease. Overall study results and limits: Persistent Graves' disease cases displayed lower TCR diversity than newly diagnosed ones. When disease was persistent, TRBV28, TRBJ1-2 and TRBJ2-5 were the favored segments. New patients shared fewer public clonotypes (roughly 1,000) than persistent patients did (roughly 2,500).

These same records also appear under a second study, on T cells in Graves' hyperthyroidism and ophthalmopathy. That work states: Primed by the HTBI set, a first-round RT-PCR was run on the TCR CDR3.

The rearrangement joins TRBV7-3 to TRBJ2-1; D is perhaps TRBD1 or TRBD2 (5 bases each). The receptor comes from a woman aged 25-40 years with Graves disease. Here the sequenced sample was peripheral blood mononuclear cells (PBMCs), taken at new diagnosis, from a patient treated with antithyroid drugs. CDR3 in amino acids: CASSWGTLGEQFF. CDR3 sequence (DNA): TGTGCCAGCAGCTGGGGGACCCTGGGTGAGCAGTTCTTC.